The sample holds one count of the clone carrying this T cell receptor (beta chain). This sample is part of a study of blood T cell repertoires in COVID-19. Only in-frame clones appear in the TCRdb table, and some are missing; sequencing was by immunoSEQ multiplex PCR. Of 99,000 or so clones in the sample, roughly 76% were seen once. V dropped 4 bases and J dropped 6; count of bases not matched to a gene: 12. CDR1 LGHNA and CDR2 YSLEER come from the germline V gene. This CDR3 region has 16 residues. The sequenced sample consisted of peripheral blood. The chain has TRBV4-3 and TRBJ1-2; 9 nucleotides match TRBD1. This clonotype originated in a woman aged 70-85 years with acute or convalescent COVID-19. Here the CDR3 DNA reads TGCGCCAGCAGCCCCAGCCCGACAGGGGGTTATGATGGCTACACCTTC. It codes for CASSPSPTGGYDGYTF.